This T cell receptor (beta chain) is drawn from a study of blood T cell repertoires in COVID-19 (dated by TCRdb to the early 2020s). In terms of the full investigation: Samples covering the acute and convalescent phases of COVID-19 were provided by collaborators in the United States, Italy and Spain. The prospective study material was composed of cDNA or gDNA derived from T cells, B-cell-depleted T cells, or PBMCs. The dataset comprised deeply sampled blood TCRbeta repertoires from subjects exposed to, actively infected with, or recovered from COVID-19. The repertoires were made available in a free public database intended to serve as a resource for research on the immune response to SARS-CoV-2. Samples came from the ongoing ImmuneRACE study (first 160 participants) plus 1,254 subjects from 6 global collaborators. Nearly every sample came with metadata listing a de-identified subject ID, COVID-19 status, age in years and sex. Where available, HLA class I and class II types were taken from metadata supplied by the sample provider and were not determined by assay-based typing.

Trimming costs V 5 bases and J 4 bases, and their ends lie 14 bases apart. The CDR3 runs 14 residues from the cysteine to the phenylalanine. Only the CDR3 portion is preserved as DNA: 42 bases, with reading frame beginning at the first base. The germline V gene supplies CDR1 MDHEN and CDR2 SYDVKM. Collaborating institutions collected whole blood in K2EDTA tubes following their own protocols. For TCRbeta analysis, collaborators shipped samples as frozen whole blood, isolated PBMCs, or DNA extracted from either of those sample types. Overall study outcomes, separate from this receptor: How much clinical and demographic metadata was included differed by source and by participant, and the metadata was provided uncurated.

TCRbeta CDR3 regions were amplified from genomic DNA using the immunoSEQ Assay, a bias-controlled multiplex PCR. Regarding the original processing steps: The number of nucleated cells in each sample was estimated from the amplification of reference gene primers within the assay. To quantify the absolute abundance of each unique TCRbeta CDR3 rearrangement, sequence reads were collapsed and filtered. For each sample, productive Simpson clonality was calculated by taking the square root of Simpson's diversity index across productive rearrangements. TCRdb provides this immuneACCESS table in a form limited to in-frame rearrangements. Some clones are lacking; in checked studies, under half of them reflect an unresolved V gene, and why the rest are absent is not known. That table supplies the V and J calls and clone size; D and trimming were determined from the DNA. This sample is represented by more than 55,000 clones; about 92% of them were singletons. The leading ten clones occupy approximately 4.2% of the sample.

In the case of this clone: The target of this receptor is not known. Per-base qualities were not stored, and no clone one base away is much larger.

The TCR comes from a man aged 50 or older with active COVID-19. The sequenced material came from peripheral blood. The chain uses TRBV28 and TRBJ1-2; the D gene is perhaps TRBD1, on 6 matching bases. The CDR3 reads as follows: CASSPRTAFYGYTF. The DNA sequence is TGTGCCAGCAGTCCCCGGACAGCTTTCTATGGCTACACCTTC.